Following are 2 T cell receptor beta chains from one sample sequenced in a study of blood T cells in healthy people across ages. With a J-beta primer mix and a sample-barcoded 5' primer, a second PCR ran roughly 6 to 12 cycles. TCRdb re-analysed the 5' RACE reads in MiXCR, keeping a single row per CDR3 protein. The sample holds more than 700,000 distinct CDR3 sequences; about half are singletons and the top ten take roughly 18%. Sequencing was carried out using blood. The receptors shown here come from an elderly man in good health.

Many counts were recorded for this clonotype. CDR3 region: CASSEYGRALYNEQFF. The DNA for the CDR3 is TGTGCCAGCAGTGAATATGGCAGGGCCCTTTACAATGAGCAGTTCTTC. The V and J genes are TRBV25-1 and TRBJ2-1, with D tentatively TRBD1 (5 bases). The germline V and J ends were trimmed by 0 bases and 4 bases, with 13 bases remaining between them. The CDR3 contains 16 residues. The germline gives CDR1 MGHDK, CDR2 SYGVNS.

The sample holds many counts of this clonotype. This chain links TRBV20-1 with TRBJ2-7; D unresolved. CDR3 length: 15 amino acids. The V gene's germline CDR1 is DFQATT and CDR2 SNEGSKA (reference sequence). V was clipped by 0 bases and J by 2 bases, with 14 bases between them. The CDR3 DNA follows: TGCAGTGCTAGAGACCCCGGCATGGGGACCTACGAGCAGTACTTC. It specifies CSARDPGMGTYEQYF.